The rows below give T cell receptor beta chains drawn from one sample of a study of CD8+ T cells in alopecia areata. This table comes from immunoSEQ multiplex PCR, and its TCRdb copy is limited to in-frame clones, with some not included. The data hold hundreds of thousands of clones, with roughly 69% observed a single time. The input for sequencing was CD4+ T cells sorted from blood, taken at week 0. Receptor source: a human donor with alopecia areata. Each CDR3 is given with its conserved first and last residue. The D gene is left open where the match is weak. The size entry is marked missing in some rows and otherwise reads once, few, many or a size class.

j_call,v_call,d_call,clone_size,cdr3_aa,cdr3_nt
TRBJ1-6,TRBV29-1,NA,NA,CSVEGDGTNSPLHF,TGCAGCGTTGAAGGGGACGGGACCAATTCACCCCTCCACTTT
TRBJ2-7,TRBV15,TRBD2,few,CATSIGTTGSYEQYF,TGTGCCACCAGCATTGGGACTACTGGCTCCTACGAGCAGTACTTC
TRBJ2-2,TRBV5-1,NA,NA,CASSSQNTGELFF,TGCGCCAGCAGCTCTCAAAACACCGGGGAGCTGTTTTTT
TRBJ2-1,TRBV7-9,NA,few,CASSSSGTGIF,TGTGCCAGCAGCTCGTCCGGGACGGGAATCTTC
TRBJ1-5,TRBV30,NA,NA,CAWSVGWGPTHQPQHF,TGTGCCTGGAGTGTAGGGTGGGGACCGACTCATCAGCCCCAGCATTTT
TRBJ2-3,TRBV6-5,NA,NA,CASRPTHPSTDTQYF,TGTGCCAGCAGACCGACACACCCTAGCACAGATACGCAGTATTTT
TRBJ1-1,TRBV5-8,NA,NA,CASSLEGGRTEAFF,TGTGCCAGCAGCTTGGAGGGGGGGAGAACTGAAGCTTTCTTT
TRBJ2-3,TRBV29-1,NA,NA,CSVDNPRAGTDTQYF,TGCAGCGTTGACAACCCCAGGGCGGGCACAGATACGCAGTATTTT
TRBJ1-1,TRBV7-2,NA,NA,CASSPTRSGAFF,TGTGCCAGCAGCCCGACCCGCTCGGGGGCTTTCTTT
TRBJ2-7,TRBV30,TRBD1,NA,CAWTGGSYEQYF,TGTGCCTGGACAGGGGGTTCCTACGAGCAGTACTTC
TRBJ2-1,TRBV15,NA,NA,CATSRSAVRGGEQFF,TGTGCCACCAGCAGAAGCGCGGTCCGGGGCGGGGAGCAGTTCTTC
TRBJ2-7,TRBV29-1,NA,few,CSVAGSGRWEQYF,TGCAGCGTGGCCGGGTCCGGTCGATGGGAGCAGTACTTC
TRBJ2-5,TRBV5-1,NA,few,CASSSTGADETQYF,TGCGCCAGCAGTTCTACGGGGGCGGATGAGACCCAGTACTTC
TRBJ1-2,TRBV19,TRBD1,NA,CASSDRQGTVGGYTF,TGTGCCAGTAGTGACCGACAGGGGACGGTCGGTGGCTACACCTTC
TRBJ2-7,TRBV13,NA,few,CASRPKGSGSYEQYF,TGTGCCAGCAGGCCTAAGGGAAGTGGGTCCTACGAGCAGTACTTC
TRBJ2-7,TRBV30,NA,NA,CAWRPRREGEQYF,TGTGCCTGGAGGCCAAGGAGGGAAGGCGAGCAGTACTTC
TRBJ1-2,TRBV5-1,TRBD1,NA,CASSLSGQGAHGYTF,TGCGCCAGCAGCTTGTCGGGACAGGGGGCGCACGGCTACACCTTC
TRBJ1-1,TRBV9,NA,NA,CASSVDPGLNTEAFF,TGTGCCAGCAGCGTAGACCCGGGGCTGAACACTGAAGCTTTCTTT
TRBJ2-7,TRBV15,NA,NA,CATRVSQGYEQYF,TGTGCCACCAGAGTTAGCCAGGGTTACGAGCAGTACTTC
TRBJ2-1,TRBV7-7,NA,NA,CASSKQPSSYNEQFF,TGTGCTAGCAGCAAACAACCAAGCTCCTACAATGAGCAGTTCTTC
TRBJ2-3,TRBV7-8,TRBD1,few,CASSWGTGLGSTDTQYF,TGTGCCAGCAGCTGGGGGACAGGGTTGGGGAGCACAGATACGCAGTATTTT
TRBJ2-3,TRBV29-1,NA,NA,CSPIAAHDTDTQYF,TGCAGCCCCATAGCCGCCCATGACACAGATACGCAGTATTTT
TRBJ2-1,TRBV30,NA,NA,CAWSVGTEQFF,TGTGCCTGGAGTGTAGGGACCGAGCAGTTCTTC
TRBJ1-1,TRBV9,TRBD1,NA,CASSETGTGNTEAFF,TGTGCCAGCAGCGAAACCGGGACAGGAAACACTGAAGCTTTCTTT
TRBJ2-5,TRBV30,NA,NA,CAWSVAFRQETQYF,TGTGCCTGGAGTGTGGCTTTCCGGCAAGAGACCCAGTACTTC
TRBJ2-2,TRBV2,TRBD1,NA,CASSGQGSGELFF,TGTGCCAGCAGTGGACAGGGCTCCGGGGAGCTGTTTTTT
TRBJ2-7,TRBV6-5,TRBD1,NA,CASSSTGEGSYEQYF,TGTGCCAGCAGTTCAACAGGGGAAGGGTCCTACGAGCAGTACTTC
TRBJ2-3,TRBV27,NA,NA,CASSLFGRATDTQYF,TGTGCCAGCAGTTTATTTGGGAGAGCCACAGATACGCAGTATTTT
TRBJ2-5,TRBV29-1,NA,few,CSVAVQQETQYF,TGCAGCGTTGCAGTTCAGCAAGAGACCCAGTACTTC
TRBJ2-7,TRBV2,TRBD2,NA,CASSITSGAYEQYF,TGTGCCAGCAGTATAACTAGCGGGGCCTACGAGCAGTACTTC
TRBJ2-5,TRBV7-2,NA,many,CASRGPQYQETQYF,TGTGCCAGCAGGGGACCCCAGTACCAAGAGACCCAGTACTTC
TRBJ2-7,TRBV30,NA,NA,CAYNDRRDYEQYF,TGTGCCTACAATGACAGGAGGGACTACGAGCAGTACTTC
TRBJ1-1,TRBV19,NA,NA,CASSEQVNTEAFF,TGTGCCAGTAGTGAACAGGTGAACACTGAAGCTTTCTTT
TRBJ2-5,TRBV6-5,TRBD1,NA,CASRWDRARETQYF,TGTGCCAGCAGGTGGGACAGGGCTCGGGAGACCCAGTACTTC
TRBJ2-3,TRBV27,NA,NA,CASSPRGGMGDTQYF,TGTGCCAGCAGTCCGCGAGGGGGAATGGGGGATACGCAGTATTTT
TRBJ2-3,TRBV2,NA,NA,CASSRDGRDTQYF,TGTGCCAGCAGTAGGGACGGACGAGATACGCAGTATTTT
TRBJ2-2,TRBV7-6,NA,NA,CASSLTGTGELFF,TGTGCCAGCAGCTTGACGGGCACCGGGGAGCTGTTTTTT
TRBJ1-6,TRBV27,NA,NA,CASSLLTPAGSPLHF,TGTGCCAGCAGTTTATTAACCCCGGCGGGTTCACCCCTCCACTTT
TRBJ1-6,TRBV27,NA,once,CASSADRYNSPLHF,TGTGCCAGCAGTGCCGACAGGTATAATTCACCCCTCCACTTT
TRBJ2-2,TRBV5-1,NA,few,CASSENTGELFF,TGCGCCAGCAGCGAAAACACCGGGGAGCTGTTTTTT
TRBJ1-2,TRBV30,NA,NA,CAWSVRVGNGYTF,TGTGCCTGGAGTGTAAGGGTGGGCAATGGCTACACCTTC
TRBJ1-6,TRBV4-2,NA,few,CASSQDLERRAPLHF,TGTGCCAGCAGCCAAGATCTAGAGCGGAGGGCACCCCTCCACTTT
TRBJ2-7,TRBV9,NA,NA,CASSVGPAYEQYF,TGTGCCAGCAGCGTAGGACCGGCCTACGAGCAGTACTTC
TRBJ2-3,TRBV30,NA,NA,CAWSGGNTDTQYF,TGTGCCTGGAGTGGGGGGAACACAGATACGCAGTATTTT
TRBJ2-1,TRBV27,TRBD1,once,CASSLWTGLDEQFF,TGTGCCAGCAGTCTCTGGACAGGGCTGGATGAGCAGTTCTTC
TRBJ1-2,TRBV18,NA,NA,CASSPGYWDDGYTF,TGTGCCAGCTCACCAGGTTATTGGGACGATGGCTACACCTTC
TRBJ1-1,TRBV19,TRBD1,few,CASTTTGAQRYTEAFF,TGTGCCAGTACCACGACAGGGGCACAAAGATACACTGAAGCTTTCTTT
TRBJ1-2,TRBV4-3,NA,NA,CASSQGGPNYGYTF,TGCGCCAGCAGCCAAGGCGGGCCAAACTATGGCTACACCTTC
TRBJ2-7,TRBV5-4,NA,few,CASSETSRDEQYF,TGTGCCAGCAGCGAAACCTCGAGGGACGAGCAGTACTTC
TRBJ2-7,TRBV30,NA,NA,CAWSLSFTYEQYF,TGTGCCTGGAGTCTCTCGTTTACCTACGAGCAGTACTTC
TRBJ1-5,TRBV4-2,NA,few,CASSQARDQPQHF,TGTGCCAGCAGCCAAGCTCGTGATCAGCCCCAGCATTTT
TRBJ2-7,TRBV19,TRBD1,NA,CASAGTGDTYEQYF,TGTGCCAGCGCCGGGACAGGGGACACCTACGAGCAGTACTTC
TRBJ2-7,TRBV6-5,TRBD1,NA,CASSYGSGGEQYF,TGTGCCAGCAGTTACGGGTCAGGGGGCGAGCAGTACTTC
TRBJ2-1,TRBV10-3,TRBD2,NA,CAISEAGGRNEQFF,TGTGCCATCAGTGAAGCGGGGGGGAGGAATGAGCAGTTCTTC
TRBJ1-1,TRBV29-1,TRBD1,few,CSVERTGVVNTEAFF,TGCAGCGTTGAAAGGACAGGGGTAGTGAACACTGAAGCTTTCTTT
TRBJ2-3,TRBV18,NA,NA,CASSTRQSSTDTQYF,TGTGCCAGCTCTACCAGGCAATCTAGCACAGATACGCAGTATTTT
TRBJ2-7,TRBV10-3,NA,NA,CATTISGAYEQYF,TGTGCCACCACGATATCCGGCGCCTACGAGCAGTACTTC